This T cell receptor beta chain was captured by sequencing in a study of kidney transplant recipient with SARS-CoV-2 infection. TCRdb recomputed calls from the reads with MiXCR, one row per CDR3 protein. The sample contains approximately 250,000 distinct CDR3 sequences, 29% of which appear only once. The receptor comes from a male patient in his thirties who had COVID-19 and was a kidney transplant recipient. Some of the T cells may derive from the graft donor. The sequencing used a blood sample, collected at baseline and between days 110 and 120 from a kidney transplant recipient.

CDR3 sequence (DNA): TGTGCCAGGCAGCGTAAAGGCATACCATGGAAGACCTATGGCTACACCTTC. Translating gives CARQRKGIPWKTYGYTF. The rearrangement links TRBV7-9 to TRBJ1-2; no clear D. The V end was cut by 9 bases, the J end by 4 bases, with 27 bases between. This CDR3 comprises 17 residues. Germline V lookup: CDR1 SEHNR, CDR2 FQNEAQ (reference sequence). Drawing the rest from reference TRBV7-9 and TRBJ1-2, the complete variable domain is DTGVSQNPRHKITKRGQNVTFRCDPISEHNRLYWYRQTLGQGPEFLTYFQNEAQLEKSRLLSDRFSAERPKGSFSTLEIQRTEQGDSAMYLCARQRKGIPWKTYGYTFGSGTRLTVV.